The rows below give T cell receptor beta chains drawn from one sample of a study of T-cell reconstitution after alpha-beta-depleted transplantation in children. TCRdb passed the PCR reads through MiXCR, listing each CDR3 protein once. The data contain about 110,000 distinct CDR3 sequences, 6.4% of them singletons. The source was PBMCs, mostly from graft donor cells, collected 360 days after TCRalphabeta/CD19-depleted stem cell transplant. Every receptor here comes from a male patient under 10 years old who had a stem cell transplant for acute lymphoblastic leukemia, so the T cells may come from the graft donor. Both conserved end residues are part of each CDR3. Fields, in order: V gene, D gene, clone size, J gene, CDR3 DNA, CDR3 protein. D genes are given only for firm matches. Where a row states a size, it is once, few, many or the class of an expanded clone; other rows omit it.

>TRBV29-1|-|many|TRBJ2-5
TGCAGCGTTGAAACCTTACAGGGTCGAGAGACCCAGTACTTC
CSVETLQGRETQYF
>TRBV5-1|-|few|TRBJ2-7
TGCGCCAGCAGCTTGGAGGGCCACACTAGCTCCTACGAGCAGTACTTC
CASSLEGHTSSYEQYF
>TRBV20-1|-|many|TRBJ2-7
TGCAGTGCTGCTTTCCTAGCGATCCCCTACGAGCAGTACTTC
CSAAFLAIPYEQYF
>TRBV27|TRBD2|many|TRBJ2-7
TGTGCCAGCACCACAGCGGGAGTCATATACGAGCAGTACTTC
CASTTAGVIYEQYF
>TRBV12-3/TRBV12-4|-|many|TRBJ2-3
TGTGCCAGCAGTTTGCGAGCTAGCACAGATACGCAGTATTTT
CASSLRASTDTQYF
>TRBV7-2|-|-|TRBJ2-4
TGTGCCAGCGCCGAGGGACCTCGGGGGGCCAAAAACATTCAGTACTTC
CASAEGPRGAKNIQYF
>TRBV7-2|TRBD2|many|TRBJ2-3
TGTGCCAGCAGCCGGACTAGCGGGAGAGGAGATACGCAGTATTTT
CASSRTSGRGDTQYF
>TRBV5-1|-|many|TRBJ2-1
TGCGCCAGCAGTTTTAGCCGGTATGAGCAGTTCTTC
CASSFSRYEQFF
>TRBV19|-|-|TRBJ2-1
TGTGCCAGTAGTATATGGGGCCCCGGGGCGGGTGAGCAGTTCTTC
CASSIWGPGAGEQFF
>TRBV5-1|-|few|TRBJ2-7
TGCGCCAGCAGCACCCCCGACACTCCCTACGAGCAGTACTTC
CASSTPDTPYEQYF
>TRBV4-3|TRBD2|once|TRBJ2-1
TGCGCCAGCAGCCAATGGAGGACTAGCTCCAATGAGCAGTTCTTC
CASSQWRTSSNEQFF
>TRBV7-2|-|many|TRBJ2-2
TGTGCCAGCAGCTTAGCAGCGCCAGGGGGGGAGCTGTTTTTT
CASSLAAPGGELFF
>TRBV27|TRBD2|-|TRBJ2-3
TGTGCCAGCAGTTTAGCGGGAGGGCTCGGGGATACGCAGTATTTT
CASSLAGGLGDTQYF
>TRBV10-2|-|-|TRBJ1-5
TGCGCCAGCAGACCCGGGACGACGAGCAATCAGCCCCAGCATTTT
CASRPGTTSNQPQHF
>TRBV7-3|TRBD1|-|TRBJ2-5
TGTGCCAGCAGCTTTGAGGGGGCGGAGACCCAGTACTTC
CASSFEGAETQYF
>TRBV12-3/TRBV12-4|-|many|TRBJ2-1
TGTGCCAGCAGTTTAACTAGGACCAAGTTCTTC
CASSLTRTKFF
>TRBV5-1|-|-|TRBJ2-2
TGCGCCAGCAGCTTGGCCGTCGGGGGGCCCGCCGGGGAGCTGTTTTTT
CASSLAVGGPAGELFF
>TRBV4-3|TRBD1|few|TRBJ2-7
TGCGCCAGCGCCAGGGGGACAGAAAGTTTCCTCTACGAGCAGTACTTC
CASARGTESFLYEQYF
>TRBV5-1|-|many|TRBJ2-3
TGCGCCAGCAGCTTGCCCCAGGGTACGCAGTATTTT
CASSLPQGTQYF
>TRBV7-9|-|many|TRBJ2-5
TGTGCCAGCAGCCCGCAACAGGGTCTGGAGACCCAGTACTTC
CASSPQQGLETQYF
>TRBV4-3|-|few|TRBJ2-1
TGCGCCAGCAGCCAAGATACCGGGGGATACAATGAGCAGTTCTTC
CASSQDTGGYNEQFF
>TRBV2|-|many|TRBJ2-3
TGTGCCAGCTTCGTAGCCCTAACGCAGTATTTT
CASFVALTQYF
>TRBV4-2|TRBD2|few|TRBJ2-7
TGTGCCAGCAGCCAAGATGGAACCAGCGGGGGGACAGAGCAGTACTTC
CASSQDGTSGGTEQYF
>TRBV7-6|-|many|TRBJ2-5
TGTGCCAGCAGCTTAGAGGCTTACCAAGAGACCCAGTACTTC
CASSLEAYQETQYF
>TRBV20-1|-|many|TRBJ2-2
TGCAGTGCTAGAGATCGGAACACCGGGGAGCTGTTTTTT
CSARDRNTGELFF
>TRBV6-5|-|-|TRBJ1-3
TGTGCCAGCAGTTCGGGGTACTCTGGAAACACCATATATTTT
CASSSGYSGNTIYF
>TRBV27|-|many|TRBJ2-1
TGTGCCAGCAGTTTAAGGGCCCCGAATGAGCAGTTCTTC
CASSLRAPNEQFF
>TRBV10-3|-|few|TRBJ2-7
TGTGCCATCAGTGAGTCGGTCGGCGGCTACGAGCAGTACTTC
CAISESVGGYEQYF
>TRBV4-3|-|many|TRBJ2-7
TGCGCCAGCAGCGTGACTTGGGACCTCAGCTCCTACGAGCAGTACTTC
CASSVTWDLSSYEQYF
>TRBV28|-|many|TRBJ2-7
TGTGCCAGCAGTTCAGCCCGGGAAGAGCAGTACTTC
CASSSAREEQYF
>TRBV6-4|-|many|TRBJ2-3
TGTGCCACCAGATTAGTAGGATCGGGCACAGATACGCAGTATTTT
CATRLVGSGTDTQYF
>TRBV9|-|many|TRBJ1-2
TGTGCCAGCAGCACCGAGTGGGGGTATTTAACTGGCTACACCTTC
CASSTEWGYLTGYTF
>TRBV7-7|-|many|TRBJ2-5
TGTGCCAGCAGCTTAGGGGACGGACAAGAGACCCAGTACTTC
CASSLGDGQETQYF
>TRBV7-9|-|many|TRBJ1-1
TGTGCCAGCAGCCATGGTTGGCAGGCGGGGACGGCTTTGACTGAAGCTTTCTTT
CASSHGWQAGTALTEAFF
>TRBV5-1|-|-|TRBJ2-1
TGCGCCAGCACGAGAGGAAATGAGCAGTTCTTC
CASTRGNEQFF
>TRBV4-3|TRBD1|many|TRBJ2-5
TGCGCCAGCAGCCTCAGCCTGGGACAGCAAGAGACCCAGTACTTC
CASSLSLGQQETQYF
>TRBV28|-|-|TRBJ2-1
TGTGCCAGCAGTTTCCCAGTCAATGAGCAGTTCTTC
CASSFPVNEQFF
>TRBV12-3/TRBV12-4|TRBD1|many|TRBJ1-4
TGTGCCAGCAGCCCAACGGGACAGCCTGAAAAACTGTTTTTT
CASSPTGQPEKLFF
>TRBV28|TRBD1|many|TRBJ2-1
TGTGCCAGCAGGCCACAGACAGGGGCCAGGAATGAGCAGTTCTTC
CASRPQTGARNEQFF
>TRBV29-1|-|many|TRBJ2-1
TGCAGCGTTTTTAGCCCCGAACTAGCCCTTACGGGCTATGAGCAGTTCTTC
CSVFSPELALTGYEQFF
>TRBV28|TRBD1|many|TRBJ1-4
TGTGCCAGCAGTTCCTTTTACAGGGACAGGCCTAATGAAAAACTGTTTTTT
CASSSFYRDRPNEKLFF
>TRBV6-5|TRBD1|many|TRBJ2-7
TGTGCCAGCAGTTACTCCGGGACAGGGGGCTACGAGCAGTACTTC
CASSYSGTGGYEQYF